This T cell receptor (beta chain) is drawn from a study of molecular identifiers for immune sequencing clone quantification. At the level of the study: Replicates partitioned RNA from approximately 20,000 or 100,000 naive CD8 cells into five parts, sequencing four.

This clonotype was seen repeatedly, ten times or more. Antigen unknown. Bulk TCR libraries were made with methods that had been previously described and with listed TCR primers. TCRdb fed the PCR reads into MiXCR, producing one record per CDR3 protein. Among about 12,000 distinct CDR3 sequences listed, 15% to 20% were seen once. The CDR3 loop spans 11 amino acids. Trimming took 4 bases from V and 5 from J, leaving 9 bases between them. Per germline, CDR1 SQVTM and CDR2 ANQGSEA. Overall study findings and caveats: Clonotypes surpassing 20 RNA copies contained over 97% of effector molecules, versus under 1% in naive cells. Underestimation of highly expanded clone sizes could arise where identical TCR molecules share a barcode.

This clonotype was obtained from a human donor in good health. Some libraries in this study had Jurkat cell RNA spiked in. The V gene is TRBV29-1, the J gene TRBJ2-7; D assignment may be TRBD1 or TRBD2 (5 bases each). Input material: naive CD8+ T cells from blood, with Jurkat cell RNA spiked in. The subset: FACS-sorted CD8+CD4-CCR7+CD45RA+ naive T cells. Here the CDR3 reads CSVGGVDEQYF. Written as DNA, the CDR3 is TGCAGCGTTGGAGGGGTCGACGAGCAGTACTTC.